This TCR beta chain was recovered during a study of blood T cell repertoires in COVID-19. At the level of the study: COVID-19 samples, acute and convalescent, were from the United States, Italy and Spain. T cells, B-cell-depleted T cells, or PBMCs provided the cDNA or gDNA that served as material.

How the authors handled the data: Cell counts per sample came from amplifying reference gene primers. Using immunoSEQ multiplex PCR, the repertoire was profiled, and TCRdb retains in-frame clones only, with some absent. V and J calls and clone size are those listed in that table; D and trimming were worked out from the DNA. The sample yields about 250,000 clones, about 91% seen once. Sequencing was done on a sample of peripheral blood. This TCR was sampled from a woman aged 25 to 39 with COVID-19, enrolled during active disease.

CDR3: CASSPGQGAFTEAFF. The CDR3 DNA follows: TGCGCCAGCAGCCCCGGACAGGGGGCGTTCACTGAAGCTTTCTTT. The rearrangement uses TRBV4-1 and TRBJ1-1, with 11 bases matching TRBD1. The V segment lost 4 bases and the J segment 4 bases; nucleotides outside the gene matches: 5. The CDR3 extends over 15 amino acids. Germline lookup yields CDR1 MGHRA and CDR2 YSYEKL.